These 17 T cell receptor beta chains share one sample of origin, sequenced in a study of OX40 agonist ivuxolimab in advanced cancers. The method was immunoSEQ multiplex PCR; TCRdb's version includes in-frame clones alone and lacks a portion of them. The sample has tens of thousands of clones; over 80% are singletons. The source was CD4+ or CD8+ T cells sorted from blood, collected in a trial of the OX40 agonist ivuxolimab. These receptors were obtained from an adult with an advanced solid tumor such as melanoma, head and neck, liver or kidney cancer.

The V gene is TRBV27, the J gene TRBJ2-7; 7 bases map to TRBD1. The CDR3 totals 14 residues. Germline values: CDR1 MNHEY, CDR2 SMNVEV (reference sequence). V gave up 3 bases and J gave up 1 base; unmatched junction bases: 3. Written as DNA, the CDR3 is TGTGCCAGCAGTTTTGGGGACAGATCCTACGAGCAGTACTTC. This translates into CASSFGDRSYEQYF.

This chain connects TRBV11-2 to TRBJ1-3, with a weak D call TRBD1 (6 bases). CDR3 length equals 16 residues. The germline CDR1 and CDR2 sequences are SGHAT and FQNNGV. V lost 5 bases and J lost 7, with 21 bases in between. The CDR3 loop is CASSLSFGGRGNTIYF. CDR3 DNA: TGTGCCAGCAGCCTCTCGTTTGGGGGGCGAGGTAACACCATATATTTT.

This chain uses TRBV29-1 with TRBJ2-1; the D gene is possibly TRBD2 (6 bases). The CDR3 extends over 14 amino acids. Trimming took off 4 bases at V and 5 bases at J, with 15 bases between the two ends. Looked up from germline, CDR1 is SQVTM and CDR2 is ANQGSEA. The CDR3 here is CSVGGSGYHNEQFF. DNA for the CDR3: TGCAGCGTTGGGGGCAGCGGGTACCACAATGAGCAGTTCTTC.

V gene TRBV7-2 combines with J gene TRBJ2-2; perhaps TRBD2 as D (7 bases). V dropped 3 bases and J dropped 3 bases, with 8 bases sitting between them. CDR1 and CDR2 (germline): SGHTA, FQGNSA. This CDR3 is 14 amino acids long. The CDR3 is CASSLRGHTGELFF. The CDR3 DNA sequence: TGTGCCAGCAGCTTGCGGGGGCACACCGGGGAGCTGTTTTTT.

CDR3 loop: CASSQDELLSYGYTF. The CDR3, as DNA: TGCGCCAGCAGCCAAGATGAATTACTGAGCTATGGCTACACCTTC. The J gene is TRBJ1-2, the V gene TRBV4-1; D unclear. V lost 0 bases to trimming and J lost 4 bases, with 12 bases between them. Germline CDR1 reads MGHRA; CDR2 reads YSYEKL. The CDR3 spans 15 residues.

There are a few counts of this clone. This chain joins TRBV13 and TRBJ1-1; D is undetermined. The CDR3 totals 11 residues. Germline loops: CDR1 PRHDT, CDR2 FYEKMQ (reference sequence). Trimming pared 1 base from V and 7 bases from J, leaving 4 bases between. CDR3 amino acids: CASSLVSEAFF. The CDR3 coding sequence is TGTGCCAGCAGCTTAGTCAGTGAAGCTTTCTTT.

This chain uses TRBV11-2 with TRBJ2-7; TRBD2 agrees at 8 bases. Germline V gene lookup returns CDR1 SGHAT and CDR2 FQNNGV. J was trimmed by 3 bases and V by 1 base; bases with no gene match: 8. CDR3 length: 16 residues. The CDR3 spells CASSLGGTRTGYEQYF. CDR3 sequence (DNA): TGTGCCAGCAGCTTAGGGGGGACTAGAACGGGCTACGAGCAGTACTTC.

This chain uses TRBV29-1 with TRBJ1-5; D unclear. The CDR3 runs 17 residues. V gave up 3 bases and J gave up 5 bases, with 23 bases separating them. Germline V CDR1 and CDR2: SQVTM, ANQGSEA. The CDR3 bases are TGCAGCGTTGAGAGAGGGCTAGGATTTCCCTCCGATCAGCCCCAGCATTTT. Translation gives CSVERGLGFPSDQPQHF.

Of note for this clone: The same CDR3 also results from other DNA sequences found in this sample. The V call is TRBV14, the J call TRBJ2-2, with D perhaps TRBD1 (6 bases). The germline gives CDR1 SGHDN, CDR2 FVKESK. This CDR3 region has 13 residues. V was clipped by 4 bases and J by 4 bases, with 7 bases between them. The CDR3 DNA sequence: TGTGCCAGCAGCCTACAGGGCACCGGGGAGCTGTTTTTT. This sequence encodes CASSLQGTGELFF.

The V call is TRBV28, the J call TRBJ1-1, with D possibly matching TRBD1 (6 bases). The germline V gene has CDR1 MDHEN and CDR2 SYDVKM. The CDR3 totals 13 residues. V was pared by 5 bases and J by 5 bases, with 12 bases between. CDR3 loop: CASSDGRGTEAFF. CDR3 in DNA: TGTGCCAGCAGTGACGGCAGGGGTACTGAAGCTTTCTTT.

The chain carries TRBV9 and TRBJ1-2; D call uncertain. The CDR3 covers 12 residues. Trimming cost V 3 bases and J 6 bases, with 9 bases left between them. Germline values: CDR1 SGDLS, CDR2 YYNGEE. CDR3 coding DNA: TGTGCCAGCAGCGGTCGTAATGATGGCTACACCTTC. Translated, it gives CASSGRNDGYTF.

The chain joins TRBV6-5 to TRBJ2-5, with 11 bases that match TRBD2. Germline CDR1 and CDR2: MNHEY and SVGAGI. The CDR3 consists of 16 residues. Germline trimming cut 1 base from V and 1 base from J; bases unmatched to any gene: 2. The CDR3 DNA reads as TGTGCCAGCAGTTACTATGGACTAGCGGGCCAAGAGACCCAGTACTTC. Its protein is CASSYYGLAGQETQYF.

The chain joins TRBV7-8 to TRBJ1-5; TRBD1 aligns across 9 bases. V gave up 3 bases and J gave up 4 bases; unmatched junction bases: 4. The V gene's germline CDR1 is SGHVS and CDR2 FQNEAQ. The CDR3 is 15 amino acids. For the CDR3, the DNA is TGTGCCAGCAGCTTCGACAGGGGGTGGAATCAGCCCCAGCATTTT. This sequence encodes CASSFDRGWNQPQHF.

V is TRBV19 and J is TRBJ1-1; tentatively, D is TRBD1 (6 bases). Trimming cost V 6 bases and J 8 bases, with 16 bases left between them. The CDR3 has 13 amino acids. Germline values: CDR1 LNHDA, CDR2 SQIVND (reference sequence). CDR3 region: CASRSAGESEAFF. CDR3 bases: TGTGCCAGTAGAAGCGCAGGGGAATCAGAAGCTTTCTTT.

This clone has a single count. The CDR3: CASAVEADTQYF. The CDR3 bases are TGTGCCAGCGCCGTCGAGGCAGATACGCAGTATTTT. The chain carries TRBV9 and TRBJ2-3; D call uncertain. The V gene lost 7 bases and the J gene lost 4 bases, with 10 bases spanning the gap. CDR3 length: 12 residues. CDR1 is SGDLS, CDR2 YYNGEE, per germline.

This clone was counted between two and nine times. J is TRBJ2-7 and V is TRBV7-9; D is unresolved. V was clipped by 8 bases and J by 0 bases, with 5 bases between them. The CDR3 length is 11 residues. Per the germline V gene, CDR1 is SEHNR and CDR2 is FQNEAQ (reference sequence). CDR3 amino acids: CASGFSYEQYF. The DNA of the CDR3 is TGTGCCAGCGGATTCTCCTACGAGCAGTACTTC.

The chain combines TRBV7-9 with TRBJ1-6; no firm D call. There are 11 residues in the CDR3. V gave up 4 bases and J gave up 10 bases, with 5 bases separating them. CDR1 is SEHNR and CDR2 is FQNEAQ in the germline V gene (reference sequence). CDR3: CASSSPSPLHF. CDR3 nucleotide sequence: TGTGCCAGCAGCTCCCCCTCACCCCTCCACTTT.